The clone carrying this T cell receptor beta chain was observed a handful of times. Its antigen is unidentified. The CDR3 has 17 residues. V lost 2 bases, J lost 0 bases, and 5 bases stayed unmatched. CDR1 SGHVS and CDR2 FNYEAQ come from the germline V gene. This sample was included in a study of identical twins. No donor was unhealthy or non-Caucasian. Findings and caveats of the study: Where out-of-frame alpha sequences were twin-shared, they showed excess low generation probability. Fewer insertions characterized abundant cord blood beta clonotypes, whereas memory repertoires showed none.

Through template switching, a universal primer site was introduced, and the cDNA contained unique molecular identifiers. A single record per CDR3 protein comes from TCRdb applying MiXCR to the 5' RACE reads. The sample gives around 1.7 million distinct CDR3 sequences, less than 35% of which show up once; around 0.3% is in the top ten. This chain joins TRBV7-6 and TRBJ2-1; 9 positions agree with TRBD2. This clonotype originated in a newborn girl in good health. The material sequenced was cord blood. The CDR3 region has the DNA TGTGCCAGCAGCTTATCCCTAGCGGGGAACTCCTACAATGAGCAGTTCTTC. Translated: CASSLSLAGNSYNEQFF.